The clone carrying this T cell receptor beta chain was seen a few times. Its antigen is as yet unknown. Expressed TCRB transcripts were sequenced because the entire RNA isolate underwent reverse transcription. The data were produced by immunoSEQ multiplex PCR, yet TCRdb's version contains in-frame clones alone and is incomplete. The sample yields fewer than 450,000 clones, 13% seen once. This entry belongs to a study of beta chain features in type 1 diabetes. One heparinised blood draw averaging about 120 mL was given by each donor. Findings of the study overall: Compared with healthy donors, patients appeared to share more similar naive, central memory and regulatory TCRB repertoires. There were fewer insertions and more deletions at the VDJ junctions of type 1 diabetes patients. Still unanswered here is whether HLA type influences TCRB rearrangement. In every one of the four CD4+ subsets, TCRB CDR3s were moderately but significantly shorter in Type 1 diabetes patients.

V lost 2 bases and J 5 bases, leaving 3 bases between the germline ends. The CDR3 totals 11 residues. Germline-derived CDR1 and CDR2 are SGHTA and FQGNSA. This TCR was sampled from a woman under 30 with type 1 diabetes. The chain has TRBV7-2 and TRBJ2-5; no clear D. The material sequenced was naive CD4+ T cells from blood. CDR3 coding DNA: TGTGCCAGCAGCTTAAGCGAGACCCAGTACTTC. Translated: CASSLSETQYF.